This T cell receptor (beta chain) stems from a study of blood T cell repertoires in COVID-19. Study overall: Nucleic acid was either cDNA or gDNA, and it came from T cells, B-cell-depleted T cells, or PBMCs.

In the original workflow: Amplification of reference gene primers provided the estimated nucleated cell counts. Profiling relied on immunoSEQ multiplex PCR, and the TCRdb table lists in-frame clones only, not all of them. The D gene and trimming were derived from the DNA, and the V and J assignments and clone size from that table. The sample comprises more than 250,000 clones, approximately 86% of which are singletons, and approximately 2.4% rests with the top ten. This CDR3 is built from 13 residues. V lost 0 bases, J lost 5 bases, and 8 bases lay in between. Looked up from germline, CDR1 is SGHDT and CDR2 is YYEEEE.

Sample: PBMCs or T cells enriched from blood (not recorded which). This sequence was found in a young woman who had recovered from COVID-19. This rearrangement joins TRBV5-6 to TRBJ2-5; TRBD2 is a possible D gene (5 bases). The CDR3 region is CASSLGGMETQYF. The CDR3 DNA sequence: TGTGCCAGCAGCTTGGGAGGGATGGAGACCCAGTACTTC.